A single sample gave rise to the 28 T cell receptor beta chains below, sequenced in a study of tumor-infiltrating lymphocytes in primary liver carcinoma. The template, around 540 ng total RNA, yielded TCR beta cDNA made with a constant-region primer. Three rounds of nested multiplex PCR with slightly modified ARM-PCR produced TCR beta libraries. TRBV1-TRBV30 forward and Cbeta reverse primers drove the first two approximately 10-cycle rounds. Using its own MiXCR run on the multiplex PCR reads, TCRdb lists one record per CDR3 protein. This sample carries about 210,000 distinct CDR3 sequences, roughly 80% of them seen once, and the ten largest clones take roughly 20%. The source material, 20-30 mg of unsorted bulk tissue, was used to co-extract RNA and DNA. Specimen: tumor tissue from primary liver carcinoma. The receptors were sampled from a man between 35 and 55 years old with primary liver carcinoma and hepatitis B virus infection.

As for this clonotype: The germline gene is not matched at one end of the junction; a read error may be the cause. The chain is built from TRBV11-1 and TRBJ2-4, with 7 bases aligning to TRBD2. CDR1 is SGHAT and CDR2 is FQDESV in the germline V gene (reference sequence). The CDR3 totals 17 residues. CDR3 protein: CACGFPGTTGTKNIQYF. The CDR3 DNA is TGTGCCTGCGGCTTTCCCGGGACTACCGGGACCAAAAACATTCAGTATTTC.

In its sample, this clonotype was seen a few times. At one of its ends the junction is not consistent with the germline gene, which may arise from a read error. This sequence joins TRBV10-3 and TRBJ2-3; the D gene is possibly TRBD2 (5 bases). Germline V gene data show CDR1 as ENHRY and CDR2 as SYGVKD. This CDR3 spans 13 amino acids. The DNA of the CDR3 is TGTGCTATCAGCTATTCTAGCACAGTTACGCAGTATTTT. It specifies CAISYSSTVTQYF.

Remarks on this clonotype: A read error may explain this, as a much larger clone is one base away. This chain uses TRBV5-1 with TRBJ2-7, with D possibly being TRBD2 (6 bases). The germline V and J ends were trimmed by 0 bases and 4 bases, with 17 bases remaining between them. This CDR3 has 16 amino acids. Germline CDR1 SGHRS, CDR2 YFSETQ. Here the CDR3 reads CASSLVTGLRQYEQYF. The CDR3 nucleotides read TGCGCCAGCAGCTTGGTTACCGGACTAAGGCAATACGAGCAGTACTTC.

On this clonotype itself: This sequence may be a read error, since a much larger clone differs from it by one base. The gene calls are TRBV21-1 and TRBJ2-5. TRBV21-1 is annotated as a pseudogene. CDR3 length: 12 amino acids. The CDR3, as DNA: TGTGCCAGCATGAGGGACCAAGAGAGCCAGTACTTC. Its protein is CASMRDQESQYF.

Of note for this clonotype: Its ends do not fully match the called genes, so a read error is possible. The chain links TRBV28 to TRBJ1-1; no clear D. The CDR3 covers 13 residues. Looked up from germline, CDR1 is MDHEN and CDR2 is SYDVKM. The chain's CDR3 is CASRGDSATEVLF. The CDR3 bases are TGTGCCAGCAGGGGTGATTCGGCCACTGAAGTTTTATTT.

In regard to this clonotype: Mismatch with germline at one junction end may stem from a read error. CDR3 bases: TGTGCCTGCAGTACGACAGGGGTTTCGCCCCTCCAGTTT. Its protein product is CACSTTGVSPLQF. The chain is built from TRBV6-6 and TRBJ1-6, with 8 bases identical to TRBD1. This CDR3 has 13 amino acids. Germline CDR1 MNHNY, CDR2 SVGAGI (reference sequence).

Concerning this clonotype itself: One end of the junction does not line up with germline, which may come from a read error. The rearrangement uses TRBV4-3 and TRBJ2-2; no reliable D call. Germline values: CDR1 LGHNA, CDR2 YSLEER. This CDR3 contains 14 residues. As DNA, the CDR3 is TGCGCCAACAGCCATCTAACTACGGCCAGGGAGCTGTTTTTT. Its translation is CANSHLTTARELFF.

Ten or more counts support this clonotype. CDR3 in amino acids: CASSFTGDPNYGYTF. The CDR3, as DNA: TGTGCCAGCAGTTTCACCGGGGACCCTAACTATGGCTACACCTTC. V is TRBV12-3 or TRBV12-4 and J is TRBJ1-2; a weak D match, TRBD1 (5 bases). The V end lost 3 bases, the J end lost 0 bases, and 11 bases lay between the germline ends. CDR3 size: 15 residues.

For this clonotype: The conserved phenylalanine or tryptophan normally closing the CDR3 is absent here, so this likely arose from a read error. CDR3 amino acids: CTSSQAPWGAGGPGELFL. The CDR3 DNA reads TGCACCAGCAGCCAAGCCCCTTGGGGAGCGGGGGGGCCCGGGGAGCTGTTTCTT. V is TRBV4-3 and J is TRBJ2-2; 10 bases are shared with TRBD2. The CDR3 is made up of 18 amino acids. Germline lookup yields CDR1 LGHNA and CDR2 YSLEER.

This clonotype was observed many times. The rearrangement links TRBV5-4 to TRBJ2-3; a weak D match, TRBD1 (6 bases). The germline V gene encodes CDR1 SGHNT and CDR2 YYREEE (reference sequence). Trimming stripped 3 bases from V and 4 bases from J, with 9 bases between. CDR3 length: 13 amino acids. Written as DNA, the CDR3 is TGTGCCAGCAGCTCCCGACAGGCAGATACGCAGTATTTT. This sequence encodes CASSSRQADTQYF.

Of note for this clonotype: An end of the junction differs from the germline gene, which may be a read error. The rearrangement links TRBV11-2 to TRBJ2-1; D perhaps matches TRBD2 (5 bases). CDR3 size: 16 residues. The germline CDR1 and CDR2 sequences are SGHAT and FQNNGV. The CDR3: CASSPLQRSSYNKQFF. For the CDR3, the DNA is TGTGCCAGCAGTCCGCTTCAGCGGAGCTCCTACAATAAGCAGTTCTTC. The full variable domain, in which reference TRBV11-2 and TRBJ2-1 provide the parts outside the CDR3, is EAGVAQSPRYKIIEKRQSVAFWCNPISGHATLYWYQQILGQGPKLLIQFQNNGVVDDSQLPKDRFSAERLKGVDSTLKIQPAKLEDSAVYLCASSPLQRSSYNKQFFGPGTRLTVL.

With respect to this clonotype: Sequence at one end of the junction differs from germline and may be a read error. This chain connects TRBV6-2 or TRBV6-3 to TRBJ2-1, with 12 bases matching TRBD2. Germline V lookup: CDR1 MNHEY, CDR2 SVGEGT. CDR3 size: 14 residues. The CDR3 sequence is CASTLAGGFIEQLF. The CDR3 DNA reads as TGTGCCAGCACCCTAGCGGGAGGGTTTATTGAGCAGCTCTTC.

V and J are TRBV24-1 and TRBJ1-5; a weak D match, TRBD1 (6 bases). The end of the DNA fits TRBJ2-3 better, so the J call may be wrong. Germline V gene sequence: CDR1 KGHDR, CDR2 SFDVKD. CDR3 length: 14 residues. The CDR3 region is CATSNRDIGLPQYF. The DNA for the CDR3 is TGTGCCACCAGTAACCGGGACATAGGACTGCCCCAGTATTTT.

This clonotype was counted once. J is TRBJ2-7 and V is TRBV6-5, with TRBD1 matching over 8 bases. Germline V gene sequence: CDR1 MNHEY, CDR2 SVGAGI. The CDR3 loop spans 14 amino acids. Germline trimming cut 5 bases from V and 3 bases from J; bases unmatched to any gene: 6. In nucleotides, the CDR3 is TGTGCCAGCAGTGCTGGGACAGGAAGCTACGAGCAGTACTTC. The encoded protein is CASSAGTGSYEQYF.

To note about this clonotype: Germline is not matched at one junction end, which may reflect a read error. The chain links TRBV5-6 to TRBJ2-1; D perhaps matches TRBD2 (5 bases). Germline CDR1 and CDR2: SGHDT and YYEEEE. The CDR3 runs to 13 residues. This CDR3 reads CASTGGPNDEQSF. DNA of the CDR3: TGTGCCAGCACCGGAGGACCGAACGATGAGCAGTCCTTC.

This clonotype was seen more than once but under ten times. One junction end disagrees with the germline gene, perhaps due to a read error. V gene TRBV4-1 combines with J gene TRBJ2-1; 7 bases align to TRBD2. The germline V gene encodes CDR1 MGHRA and CDR2 YSYEKL. The CDR3 runs to 19 residues. CDR3 bases: TGCGCCAGTAGCCTAGACCGAGAAGGGAGGGCCAGGGTTCGCAATGAGCAGTTCTTC. It is translated as CASSLDREGRARVRNEQFF.

In regard to this clonotype: One end of the junction fails to match germline, which may point to a read error. V usage is TRBV14 and J usage is TRBJ2-7; TRBD1 aligns across 7 bases. Germline CDR1 reads SGHDN; CDR2 reads FVKESK. The CDR3 extends over 13 amino acids. CDR3: CASSRTGTYEQCF. DNA of the CDR3: TGTGCCAGCAGCCGGACAGGAACCTACGAGCAATGCTTC.

As to this clonotype: Sequence at one end of the junction differs from germline and may be a read error. This chain links TRBV29-1 with TRBJ1-1; D call uncertain. CDR3 length equals 14 residues. Per the germline V gene, CDR1 is SQVTM and CDR2 is ANQGSEA. In DNA, the CDR3 is TGCTGCGTTGATAAACGTCAGTTAATTTCTGAAGCTTTATTT. Protein product: CCVDKRQLISEALF. The full variable domain, its missing parts supplied by reference TRBV29-1 and TRBJ1-1, is SAVISQKPSRDICQRGTSLTIQCQVDSQVTMMFWYRQQPGQSLTLIATANQGSEATYESGFVIDKFPISRPNLTFSTLTVSNMSPEDSSIYLCCVDKRQLISEALFGQGTRLTVV.

This clonotype has a single count. One base away lies a much larger clone, so this may be a sequencing read error. This chain connects TRBV28 to TRBJ2-1; 14 bases map to TRBD2. The CDR3 extends over 15 amino acids. Per germline, CDR1 MDHEN and CDR2 SYDVKM. The CDR3 bases are TGTGCCAGCAGCCTAGGGACTAGCGGGAGTGATGAGCAGTTATTC. Its protein is CASSLGTSGSDEQLF.

Points on this clonotype: A much larger clone differs from this one at a single base, so this may be a read error. The chain uses TRBV5-6 and TRBJ2-2, with 10 positions matching TRBD2. Per the germline V gene, CDR1 is SGHDT and CDR2 is YYEEEE. The CDR3 contains 15 residues. In DNA form, the CDR3 reads TGTGCCAGCAGCTTGGGACTAGCGGGCACCGGGAAGCTGTTTTTT. It is translated as CASSLGLAGTGKLFF.

Turning to this clonotype: Relative to the germline gene, one junction end is altered; a read error may explain this. The V and J genes are TRBV29-1 and TRBJ2-7; 14 positions match TRBD2. CDR1 is SQVTM, CDR2 ANQGSEA, per germline. The CDR3 has 14 residues. The CDR3 reads CSVRTSGRSHELYF. The CDR3 DNA reads as TGCAGTGTCCGGACTAGCGGGAGGAGCCACGAGCTGTACTTC.

Note on this clonotype: The conserved phenylalanine or tryptophan normally closing the CDR3 is absent here, so this likely arose from a read error. V gene TRBV5-6 combines with J gene TRBJ2-7; 13 nucleotides line up with TRBD2. CDR1 and CDR2 from the germline V gene are SGHDT and YYEEEE. CDR3 size: 18 residues. With 2 bases clipped from V and 0 bases from J, the junction kept 8 bases outside the gene matches. Written as DNA, the CDR3 is TGTGCCAGCAGCTTTGGACTAGCGGGAGTCATCAGCTCCTACGAGCAGTACTCC. Amino acids: CASSFGLAGVISSYEQYS.

With regard to this clonotype: Because the CDR3 is missing its conserved closing phenylalanine or tryptophan, this is likely a read error. Because the CDR3's place on the DNA is in doubt, the DNA is left out and the CDR3 is given as listed by TCRdb. This chain links TRBV11-3 with TRBJ2-7; TRBD1, the table's D call, was not compared with the DNA. Including both end residues, the CDR3 is 16 amino acids long. Per germline, CDR1 SGHNT and CDR2 YENEEA. The CDR3 spells CAIILRVRASLGEQYL.

The chain recombines TRBV11-3 with TRBJ2-3; D not certain. Germline CDR1 SGHNT, CDR2 YENEEA. There are 13 residues in the CDR3. The CDR3 is CASSLAHRVTQYF. The CDR3 DNA reads as TGTGCTAGTAGCTTAGCCCACAGAGTTACGCAGTATTTT.

Concerning this clonotype: An end of the junction does not agree with germline; a read error may underlie this. V usage is TRBV5-4 and J usage is TRBJ1-1, with D perhaps matching TRBD1 (6 bases). Germline V CDR1 and CDR2: SGHNT, YYREEE (reference sequence). The CDR3 consists of 17 residues. CDR3 nucleotides: TGTGTCAGCAGCTTGGGTTGGGGGGCAATGGGGAACACTGAAGCTTTCTTT. Protein: CVSSLGWGAMGNTEAFF.

Worth noting for this clonotype: Likely a read error: the CDR3 ends without its conserved phenylalanine or tryptophan. DNA for the CDR3: TGCGCCAGCAGTTCTCCAGGGGTCTCCGTCACCGGGGAGCTGTTTTAT. Its translation is CASSSPGVSVTGELFY. V usage is TRBV6-5 and J usage is TRBJ2-2; D is possibly TRBD1 (6 bases). This CDR3 region has 16 residues. Germline CDR1 reads MNHEY; CDR2 reads SVGAGI.

Details on this clonotype: A read error may be the cause here, since a much bigger clone is one base away. The CDR3 here is CVSTNARSSYEQYF. The CDR3 region has the DNA TGTGTCAGCACCAACGCTCGCAGCTCCTACGAGCAGTACTTC. V usage is TRBV28 and J usage is TRBJ2-7; D call uncertain. This CDR3 region has 14 residues. Per germline, CDR1 MDHEN and CDR2 SYDVKM.

This chain uses TRBV7-9 with TRBJ2-1; D ambiguous. The CDR3 is 15 residues long. Between the trimmed V and J ends, which lost 6 bases and 11 bases, there was a span of 23 bases. The germline gives CDR1 SEHNR, CDR2 FQNEAQ (reference sequence). The CDR3 sequence is CASSDGLSENIKQFF. In DNA, the CDR3 is TGTGCCAGCAGTGACGGTTTATCCGAAAACATTAAGCAGTTCTTC.